The present T cell receptor (beta chain) was sequenced within a study of blood T cell repertoires in COVID-19. In the study overall: The analysed material was cDNA or gDNA that came from T cells, B-cell-depleted T cells, or PBMCs.

Original data processing: Amplified reference gene primers provided the basis for estimating nucleated cell counts. Sequenced by immunoSEQ multiplex PCR; TCRdb stores in-frame clones only, minus some. V and J calls and clone size come straight from that table; D and trimming were deduced from the DNA. The sample lists tens of thousands of clones; roughly 87% were seen once. The CDR3 loop spans 16 amino acids. Trimming removed 5 bases from V and 0 bases from J, with 16 bases in between. Germline V gives CDR1 LNHDA, CDR2 SQIVND (reference sequence). The sequencing sample was made of peripheral blood. The gene calls are TRBV19 and TRBJ1-1, with a weak D call TRBD1 (5 bases). The TCR originated in a woman older than 75 with acute or convalescent COVID-19. The CDR3 sequence: CASSFRVGGMNTEAFF. CDR3 nucleotides: TGTGCCAGTAGTTTCAGGGTTGGTGGCATGAACACTGAAGCTTTCTTT.